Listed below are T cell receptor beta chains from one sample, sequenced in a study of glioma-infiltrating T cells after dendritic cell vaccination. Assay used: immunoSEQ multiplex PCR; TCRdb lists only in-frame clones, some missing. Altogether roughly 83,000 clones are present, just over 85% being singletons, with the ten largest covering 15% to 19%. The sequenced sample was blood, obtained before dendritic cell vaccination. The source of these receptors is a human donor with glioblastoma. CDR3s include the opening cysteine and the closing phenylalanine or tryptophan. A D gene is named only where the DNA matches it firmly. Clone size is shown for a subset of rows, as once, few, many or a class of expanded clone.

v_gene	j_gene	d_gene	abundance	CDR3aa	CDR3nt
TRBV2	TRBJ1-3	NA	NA	CASSENRDPGNTIYF	TGTGCCAGCAGTGAAAACAGGGACCCTGGAAACACCATATATTTT
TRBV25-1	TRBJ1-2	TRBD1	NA	CASNPTGDHGYTF	TGTGCCAGCAATCCCACAGGGGATCATGGCTACACCTTC
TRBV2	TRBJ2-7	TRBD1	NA	CASNTGTGSYEQYF	TGTGCCAGCAATACCGGGACAGGGTCCTACGAGCAGTACTTC
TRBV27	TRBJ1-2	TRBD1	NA	CASSARDRIYGYTF	TGTGCCAGCAGTGCCCGGGACAGAATCTATGGCTACACCTTC
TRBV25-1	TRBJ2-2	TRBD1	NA	CASSDRVGTNTGELFF	TGTGCCAGCAGCGACAGGGTTGGGACAAACACCGGGGAGCTGTTTTTT
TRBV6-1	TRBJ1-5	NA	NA	CASSLRGNYNQPQHF	TGTGCCAGCAGTTTGCGGGGGAACTACAATCAGCCCCAGCATTTT
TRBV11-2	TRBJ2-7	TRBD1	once	CASSSTGAYYEQYF	TGTGCCAGCAGCTCCACAGGGGCTTATTACGAGCAGTACTTC
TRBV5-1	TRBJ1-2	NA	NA	CASGDLRRDYGYTF	TGCGCCAGCGGCGACCTACGACGGGACTATGGCTACACCTTC
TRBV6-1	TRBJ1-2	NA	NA	CASSSGIYGYTF	TGTGCCAGCAGTTCGGGTATCTATGGCTACACCTTC
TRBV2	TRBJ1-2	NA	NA	CASSGRLGYGYTF	TGTGCCAGCAGTGGCAGACTCGGCTATGGCTACACCTTC
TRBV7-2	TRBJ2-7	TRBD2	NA	CASSWLAVLSYEQYF	TGTGCCAGCAGCTGGCTAGCGGTACTTTCCTACGAGCAGTACTTC
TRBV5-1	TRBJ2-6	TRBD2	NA	CASSFSGSSGANVLTF	TGCGCCAGCAGCTTTAGCGGGAGCTCTGGGGCCAACGTCCTGACTTTC
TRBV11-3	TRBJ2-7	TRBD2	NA	CAPPRREGLEQYF	TGTGCCCCCCCTCGGAGGGAGGGGCTCGAGCAGTACTTC
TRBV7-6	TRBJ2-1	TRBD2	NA	CASSFTSGSYNEQFF	TGTGCCAGCAGCTTTACTAGCGGGTCATACAATGAGCAGTTCTTC
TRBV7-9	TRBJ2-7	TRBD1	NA	CASSLALYSGGRFYEQYF	TGTGCCAGCAGCTTAGCGCTTTATTCAGGGGGCCGCTTCTACGAGCAGTACTTC
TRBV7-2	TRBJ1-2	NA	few	CASSLVGRENYGYTF	TGTGCCAGCAGCTTAGTAGGCAGGGAAAACTATGGCTACACCTTC